What follows describes a single TCR beta chain. Researchers took RNA transcripts and amplified the TCR beta CDR3 regions from them. When the TCR CDR3 underwent first-round RT-PCR, the HTBI primer set was used. MiXCR was run by TCRdb on the multiplex PCR reads, yielding one entry per CDR3 protein. The repertoire includes 350,000 or so distinct CDR3 sequences, 15% to 20% of them detected once, and about 53% sits in the top ten. The data derive from a study of T cells in Graves' hyperthyroidism and ophthalmopathy. The V end was cut by 5 bases, the J end by 1 base, with 8 bases between. This CDR3 is 13 amino acids long. Germline CDR1 SNHLY, CDR2 FYNNEI.

The chain joins TRBV2 to TRBJ2-5; D not resolved. This clonotype was obtained from a woman between 45 and 60 years old with Graves' hyperthyroidism. Sequencing was performed on blood. CDR3 amino acids: CASSSFSQETQYF. The CDR3 bases are TGTGCCAGCAGTAGTTTTAGCCAAGAGACCCAGTACTTC.